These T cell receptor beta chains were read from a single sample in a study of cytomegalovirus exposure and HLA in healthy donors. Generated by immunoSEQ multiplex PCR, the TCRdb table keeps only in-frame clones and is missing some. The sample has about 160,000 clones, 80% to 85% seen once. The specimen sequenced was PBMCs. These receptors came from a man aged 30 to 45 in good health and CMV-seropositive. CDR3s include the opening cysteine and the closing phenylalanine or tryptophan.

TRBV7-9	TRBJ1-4	CATPNGTGGGEKLFF
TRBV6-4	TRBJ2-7	CASSAIAGTGTGEQYF
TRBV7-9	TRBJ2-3	CASSPGTGAPTDTQYF
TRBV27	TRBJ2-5	CASSLGTSGFRETQYF
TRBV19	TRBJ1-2	CASSNPPDREDYGYTF
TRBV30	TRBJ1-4	CAHTSTNEKLFF
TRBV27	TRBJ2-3	CASLDRGEDTQYF
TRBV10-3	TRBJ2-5	CAIREDRALGETQYF
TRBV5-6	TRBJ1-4	CASSLVGWRQGDEKLFF
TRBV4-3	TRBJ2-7	CASSGGATGDEQYF
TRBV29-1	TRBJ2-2	CSVAGGQGADTGELFF
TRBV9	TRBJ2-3	CASSPRLGPFSTDTQYF
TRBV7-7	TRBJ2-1	CASSQLAGVGNEQFF
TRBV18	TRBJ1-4	CASSWTGANEKLFF
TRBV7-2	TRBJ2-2	CASSLLAHMNTGELFF
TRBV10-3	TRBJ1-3	CAISPGGAGNTIYF
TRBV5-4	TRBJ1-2	CASSSRRNYGYTF
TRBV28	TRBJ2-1	CASSPSVTVPFF
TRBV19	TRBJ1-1	CASSIGGTNTEAFF
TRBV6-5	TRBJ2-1	CASSSGGIYNEQFF
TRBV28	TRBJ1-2	CASSPGGGVYGYTF
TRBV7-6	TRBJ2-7	CASSPGTYNEQYF
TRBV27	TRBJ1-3	CASSLFRGNTIYF
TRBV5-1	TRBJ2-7	CASSFAGSGQGANEQYF
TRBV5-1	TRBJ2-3	CASSLEGQGSTDTQYF
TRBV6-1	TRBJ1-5	CASRAGGFNQPQHF
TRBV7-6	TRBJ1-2	CASSLGGVTDHTF
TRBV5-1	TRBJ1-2	CASSPRGSRTYGYTF
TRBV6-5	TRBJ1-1	CASSYAHTGGNTEAFF
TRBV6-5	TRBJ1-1	CATARVEDTEAFF